This T cell receptor (beta chain) appears in the sequencing data of a study of T cell responses to AZD1222 COVID-19 vaccine. The study, taken as a whole, reports: Spike-specific TCR depth and breadth grew after two AZD1222 doses. Samples come after the peak T cell response, not at day 14. The number of AZD1222 recipients seropositive at baseline was only five to seven.

For this clone: The antigen remains undetermined.

V shed 0 bases and J shed 6 bases, with 8 bases lying between them. Germline values: CDR1 LGHNA, CDR2 YSLEER. This CDR3 is built from 14 residues. Sequenced by immunoSEQ multiplex PCR; TCRdb stores in-frame clones only, minus some. The table has about 130,000 clones, over 75% seen once. The genes are TRBV4-3 and TRBJ2-2; D is perhaps TRBD1 (5 bases). The clonotype was recovered from an adult in good health. Sequencing used peripheral blood, obtained on day 0 of AZD1222 vaccination. The CDR3: CASSQDIRAGELFF. CDR3 nucleotides: TGCGCCAGCAGCCAAGATATCAGGGCCGGGGAGCTGTTTTTT.